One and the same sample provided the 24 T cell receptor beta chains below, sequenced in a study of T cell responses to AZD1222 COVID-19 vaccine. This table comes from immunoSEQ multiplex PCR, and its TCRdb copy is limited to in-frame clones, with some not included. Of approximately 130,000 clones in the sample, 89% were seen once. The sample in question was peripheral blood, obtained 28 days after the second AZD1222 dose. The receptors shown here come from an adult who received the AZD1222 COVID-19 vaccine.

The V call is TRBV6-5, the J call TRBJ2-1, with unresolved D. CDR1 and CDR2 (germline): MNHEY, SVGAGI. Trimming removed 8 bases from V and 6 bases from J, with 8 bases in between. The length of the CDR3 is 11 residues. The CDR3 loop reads CASRRINEQFF. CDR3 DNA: TGTGCCAGCCGTAGGATCAATGAGCAGTTCTTC.

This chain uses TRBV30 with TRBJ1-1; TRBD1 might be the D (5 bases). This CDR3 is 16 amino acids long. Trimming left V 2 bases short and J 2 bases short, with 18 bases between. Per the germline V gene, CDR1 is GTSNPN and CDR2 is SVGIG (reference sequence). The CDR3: CAWSWGPGRGNTEAFF. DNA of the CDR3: TGTGCCTGGAGTTGGGGCCCCGGGAGGGGAAACACTGAAGCTTTCTTT.

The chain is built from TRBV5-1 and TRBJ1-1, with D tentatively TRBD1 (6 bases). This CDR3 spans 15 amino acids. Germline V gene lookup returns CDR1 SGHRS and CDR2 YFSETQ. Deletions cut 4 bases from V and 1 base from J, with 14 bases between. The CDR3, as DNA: TGCGCCAGCAGCAGGACAGATTCGGGGAACACTGAAGCTTTCTTT. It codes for CASSRTDSGNTEAFF.

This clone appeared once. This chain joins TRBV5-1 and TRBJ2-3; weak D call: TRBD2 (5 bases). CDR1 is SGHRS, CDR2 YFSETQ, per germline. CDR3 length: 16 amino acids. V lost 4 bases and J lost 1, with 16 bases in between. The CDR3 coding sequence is TGCGCCAGCAGCACGGGGTTGACGCTGGGCACAGATACGCAGTATTTT. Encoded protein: CASSTGLTLGTDTQYF.

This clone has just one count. For the CDR3, the DNA is TGTGCCAGCGCCTGGGGAGGTGGAAACACCATATATTTT. It yields the protein CASAWGGGNTIYF. The chain couples TRBV12-3 or TRBV12-4 to TRBJ1-3; D is uncertain. V lost 8 bases and J 3 bases, leaving 11 bases between the germline ends. The CDR3 runs 13 residues.

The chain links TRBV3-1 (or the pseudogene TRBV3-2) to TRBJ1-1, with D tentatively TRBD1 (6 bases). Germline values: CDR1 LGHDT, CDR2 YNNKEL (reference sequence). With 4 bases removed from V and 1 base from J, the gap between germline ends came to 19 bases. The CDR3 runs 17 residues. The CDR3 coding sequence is TGTGCCAGCAGCCCTAAACCGGGACACCCGTGGAACACTGAAGCTTTCTTT. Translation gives CASSPKPGHPWNTEAFF.

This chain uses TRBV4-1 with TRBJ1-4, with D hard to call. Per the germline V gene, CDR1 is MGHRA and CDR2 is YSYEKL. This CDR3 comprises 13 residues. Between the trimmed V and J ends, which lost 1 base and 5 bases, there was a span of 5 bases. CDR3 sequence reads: CASSQARNEKLFF. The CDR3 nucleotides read TGCGCCAGCAGCCAAGCACGGAATGAAAAACTGTTTTTT.

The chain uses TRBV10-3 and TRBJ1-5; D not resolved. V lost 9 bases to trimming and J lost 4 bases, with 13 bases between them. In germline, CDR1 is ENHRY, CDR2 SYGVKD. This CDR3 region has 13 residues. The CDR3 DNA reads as TGTGCCATAAACTCCCAAGGAAATCAGCCCCAGCATTTT. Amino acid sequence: CAINSQGNQPQHF.

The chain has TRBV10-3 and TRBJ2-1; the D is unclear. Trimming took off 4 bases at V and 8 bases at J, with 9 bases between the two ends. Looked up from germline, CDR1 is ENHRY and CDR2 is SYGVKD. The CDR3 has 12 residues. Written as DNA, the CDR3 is TGTGCCATCAGTGGAAGCGTAGATGAGCAGTTCTTC. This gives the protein CAISGSVDEQFF.

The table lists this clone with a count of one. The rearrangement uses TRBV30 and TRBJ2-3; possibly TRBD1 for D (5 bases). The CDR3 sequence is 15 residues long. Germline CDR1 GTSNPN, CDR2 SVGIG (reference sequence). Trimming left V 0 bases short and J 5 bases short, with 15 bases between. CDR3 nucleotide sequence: TGTGCCTGGAGTGTAGCTGGCTCAGGGAAAGATACGCAGTATTTT. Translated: CAWSVAGSGKDTQYF.

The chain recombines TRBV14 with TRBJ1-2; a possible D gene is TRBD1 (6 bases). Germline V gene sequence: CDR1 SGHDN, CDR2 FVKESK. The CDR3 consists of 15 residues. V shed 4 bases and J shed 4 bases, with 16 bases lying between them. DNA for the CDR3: TGTGCCAGCAGCCTGTTCACAGGGATACCCTATGGCTACACCTTC. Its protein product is CASSLFTGIPYGYTF. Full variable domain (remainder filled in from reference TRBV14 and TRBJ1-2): EAGVTQFPSHSVIEKGQTVTLRCDPISGHDNLYWYRRVMGKEIKFLLHFVKESKQDESGMPNNRFLAERTGGTYSTLKVQPAELEDSGVYFCASSLFTGIPYGYTFGSGTRLTVV.

The DNA for the CDR3 is TGTGCCAGCAGTGAAGCGGCCTACAGGAATTCACCCCTCCACTTT. Translating it yields CASSEAAYRNSPLHF. This chain uses TRBV2 with TRBJ1-6; D possibly corresponds to TRBD1 (5 bases). Trimming stripped 0 bases from V and 7 bases from J, with 10 bases between. Per the germline V gene, CDR1 is SNHLY and CDR2 is FYNNEI. The CDR3 loop spans 15 amino acids.

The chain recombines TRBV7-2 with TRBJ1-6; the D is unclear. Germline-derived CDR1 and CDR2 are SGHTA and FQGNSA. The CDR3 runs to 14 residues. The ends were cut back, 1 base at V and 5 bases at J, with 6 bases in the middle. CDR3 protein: CASSLGANNSPLHF. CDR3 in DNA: TGTGCCAGCAGCTTAGGGGCTAATAATTCACCCCTCCACTTT. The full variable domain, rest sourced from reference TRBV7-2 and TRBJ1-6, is GAGVSQSPSNKVTEKGKDVELRCDPISGHTALYWYRQSLGQGLEFLIYFQGNSAPDKSGLPSDRFSAERTGGSVSTLTIQRTQQEDSAVYLCASSLGANNSPLHFGNGTRLTVT.

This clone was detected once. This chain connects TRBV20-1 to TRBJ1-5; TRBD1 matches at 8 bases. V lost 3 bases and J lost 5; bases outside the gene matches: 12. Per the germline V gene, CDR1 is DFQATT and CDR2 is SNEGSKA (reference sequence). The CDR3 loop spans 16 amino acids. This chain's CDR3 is CSASLTGTGEDQPQHF. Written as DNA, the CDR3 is TGCAGTGCTAGTCTGACCGGGACAGGAGAAGATCAGCCCCAGCATTTT.

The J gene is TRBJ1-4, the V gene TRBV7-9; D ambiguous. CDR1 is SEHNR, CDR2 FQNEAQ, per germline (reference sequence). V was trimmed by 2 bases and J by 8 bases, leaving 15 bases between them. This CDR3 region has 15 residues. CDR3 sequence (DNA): TGTGCCAGCAGCTTACCCCTTTGGACGGCCGAAAAACTGTTTTTT. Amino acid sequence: CASSLPLWTAEKLFF.

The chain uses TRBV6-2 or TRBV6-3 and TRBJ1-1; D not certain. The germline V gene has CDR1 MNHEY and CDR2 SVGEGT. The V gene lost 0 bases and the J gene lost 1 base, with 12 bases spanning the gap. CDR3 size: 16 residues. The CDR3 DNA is TGTGCCAGCAGTTACTCAGGAAGTCGAAGGAACACTGAAGCTTTCTTT. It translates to CASSYSGSRRNTEAFF.

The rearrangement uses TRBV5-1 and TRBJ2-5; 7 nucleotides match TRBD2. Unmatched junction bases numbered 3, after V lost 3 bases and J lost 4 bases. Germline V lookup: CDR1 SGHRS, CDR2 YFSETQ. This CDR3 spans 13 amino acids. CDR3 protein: CASSWGGGETQYF. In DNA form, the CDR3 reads TGCGCCAGCAGCTGGGGCGGGGGAGAGACCCAGTACTTC.

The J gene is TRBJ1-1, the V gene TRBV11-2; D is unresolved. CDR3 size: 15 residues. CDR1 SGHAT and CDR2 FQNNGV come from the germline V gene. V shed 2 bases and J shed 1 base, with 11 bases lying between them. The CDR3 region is CASSLMTSGNTEAFF. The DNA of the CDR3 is TGTGCCAGCAGCTTAATGACTTCGGGGAACACTGAAGCTTTCTTT.

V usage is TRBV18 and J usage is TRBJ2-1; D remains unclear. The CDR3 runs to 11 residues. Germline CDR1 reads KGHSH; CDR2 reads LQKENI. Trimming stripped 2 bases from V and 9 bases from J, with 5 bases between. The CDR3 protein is CASSPGFEQFF. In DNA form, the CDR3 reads TGTGCCAGCTCACCAGGCTTTGAGCAGTTCTTC. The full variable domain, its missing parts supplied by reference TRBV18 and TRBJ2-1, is NAGVMQNPRHLVRRRGQEARLRCSPMKGHSHVYWYRQLPEEGLKFMVYLQKENIIDESGMPKERFSAEFPKEGPSILRIQQVVRGDSAAYFCASSPGFEQFFGPGTRLTVL.

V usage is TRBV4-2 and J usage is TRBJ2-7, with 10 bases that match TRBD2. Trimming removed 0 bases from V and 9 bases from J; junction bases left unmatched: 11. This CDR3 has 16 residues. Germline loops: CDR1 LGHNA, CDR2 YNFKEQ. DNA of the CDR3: TGTGCCAGCAGCCAAGACCTGGTAGCGGGAGGTGGAGGGCAGTACTTC. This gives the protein CASSQDLVAGGGGQYF.

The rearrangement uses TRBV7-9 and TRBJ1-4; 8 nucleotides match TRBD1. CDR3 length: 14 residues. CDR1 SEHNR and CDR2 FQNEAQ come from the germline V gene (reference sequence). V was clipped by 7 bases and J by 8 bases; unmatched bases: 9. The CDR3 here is CASTPGTGGEKLFF. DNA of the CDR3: TGTGCCAGCACCCCCGGGACAGGTGGAGAAAAACTGTTTTTT.

The CDR3 DNA sequence: TGCGCCAGCAGCCAACAGGGAACAAATACGCAGTATTTT. Its translation is CASSQQGTNTQYF. The rearrangement uses TRBV4-1 and TRBJ2-3; TRBD1 might be the D (5 bases). V was clipped by 2 bases and J by 7 bases, with 10 bases between them. Germline lookup yields CDR1 MGHRA and CDR2 YSYEKL. CDR3 length: 13 residues.

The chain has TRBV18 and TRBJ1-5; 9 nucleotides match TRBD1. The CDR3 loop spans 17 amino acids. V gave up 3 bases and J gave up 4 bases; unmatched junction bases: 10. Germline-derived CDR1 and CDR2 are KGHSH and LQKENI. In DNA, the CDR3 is TGTGCCAGCTCACCTGGTTCAACAGGGGGCGGGAATCAGCCCCAGCATTTT. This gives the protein CASSPGSTGGGNQPQHF.

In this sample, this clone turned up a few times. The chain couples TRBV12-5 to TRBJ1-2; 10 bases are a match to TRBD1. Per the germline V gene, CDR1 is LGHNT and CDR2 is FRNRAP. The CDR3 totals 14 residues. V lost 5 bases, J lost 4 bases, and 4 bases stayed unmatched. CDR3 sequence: CASGTTGGGYGYTF. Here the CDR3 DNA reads TGTGCTAGTGGTACGACAGGGGGCGGCTATGGCTACACCTTC.